This T cell receptor (beta chain) came from a study of identical twins. Trimming at V came to 1 base and at J to 11 bases, leaving 3 bases not matched to a gene. The CDR3 is 13 residues long. Points from the study as a whole: Beta out-of-frame sequences showed weaker excess sharing between twins. Twin sharing of out-of-frame TCR alpha was underestimated by models in monozygotic pairs.

This clonotype has just a few counts. The antigen is undetermined. Via MiXCR, TCRdb re-called the 5' RACE reads, giving one row per CDR3 protein. The sample lists 1.5 million to 2 million distinct CDR3 sequences; about 30% were seen once. The sample consisted of cord blood. The TCR sequence derives from a newborn girl in good health. This chain joins TRBV12-3 or TRBV12-4 and TRBJ2-5, with 11 positions matching TRBD1. CDR3 sequence: CASSLGGQGVQYF. In DNA form, the CDR3 reads TGTGCCAGCAGTTTAGGGGGACAGGGGGTGCAGTACTTC.